One and the same sample provided the 32 T cell receptor beta chains below, sequenced in a study of T cell responses to AZD1222 COVID-19 vaccine. TCRdb's table, derived via immunoSEQ multiplex PCR, lists solely in-frame clones and lacks some. The sample shows roughly 180,000 clones, 85% to 95% of them seen only once. This material consisted of peripheral blood, taken 28 days after the second dose of the MenACWY control vaccine. Receptors originate from an adult who received the MenACWY meningococcal vaccine as a control.

The rearrangement uses TRBV2 and TRBJ2-3; weak D call: TRBD2 (6 bases). V lost 8 bases and J 6 bases, leaving 15 bases between the germline ends. CDR1 and CDR2 from the germline V gene are SNHLY and FYNNEI. There are 13 residues in the CDR3. The chain's CDR3 is CASSGDPGDTQYF. Here the CDR3 DNA reads TGTGCCAGCTCGGGAGACCCGGGGGATACGCAGTATTTT.

The chain uses TRBV7-2 and TRBJ1-6; D not certain. The CDR3 consists of 15 residues. Germline CDR1 and CDR2: SGHTA and FQGNSA. Trimming removed 2 bases from V and 6 bases from J, with 11 bases in between. The CDR3 spells CASSLTYSLNSPLHF. The CDR3 DNA reads TGTGCCAGCAGCTTAACGTACAGCCTTAATTCACCCCTCCACTTT.

The V call is TRBV7-2, the J call TRBJ2-5; TRBD2 matches 12 bases. Germline assignment: CDR1 SGHTA and CDR2 FQGNSA. J lost 6 bases, V lost 6 bases, and 8 bases had no gene match. This CDR3 contains 15 residues. The CDR3 nucleotides are TGTGCCAGCAGTCCTAGCGGGGGGGCGATCAAGACCCAGTACTTC. Translated: CASSPSGGAIKTQYF.

The chain couples TRBV2 to TRBJ1-2; 8 bases are a match to TRBD1. The ends lost 8 bases at V and 2 bases at J; junction bases unmatched: 10. This CDR3 is 15 amino acids long. Germline V gene lookup returns CDR1 SNHLY and CDR2 FYNNEI. This CDR3 reads CASLRPTGANYGYTF. The CDR3 DNA reads as TGTGCCAGCCTTCGCCCGACAGGGGCAAACTATGGCTACACCTTC.

The chain has TRBV6-2 or TRBV6-3 and TRBJ2-4, with 12 positions matching TRBD2. J lost 0 bases, V lost 2 bases, and 8 bases had no gene match. Germline V lookup: CDR1 MNHEY, CDR2 SVGEGT. The CDR3 is made up of 19 amino acids. The CDR3 is CASSYQLAGGGLAKNIQYF. In nucleotides, the CDR3 is TGTGCCAGCAGTTACCAGCTAGCGGGGGGGGGCCTAGCCAAAAACATTCAGTACTTC.

The chain joins TRBV7-2 to TRBJ2-2; D remains unclear. V was cut by 3 bases and J by 6 bases, with 8 bases left in between. The germline V gene has CDR1 SGHTA and CDR2 FQGNSA. The CDR3 is 13 amino acids. CDR3 amino acids: CASSFLRSGELFF. The CDR3 DNA reads as TGTGCCAGCAGCTTCCTGCGGTCCGGGGAGCTGTTTTTT.

The chain joins TRBV27 to TRBJ2-7; 12 nucleotides line up with TRBD1. There are 14 residues in the CDR3. V lost 7 bases, J lost 6 bases, and 7 bases stayed unmatched. Germline V gives CDR1 MNHEY, CDR2 SMNVEV (reference sequence). The CDR3 DNA reads as TGTGCCAGCAAACGAGGGACAGGGGGCGGCGAGCAGTACTTC. This encodes CASKRGTGGGEQYF.

The chain recombines TRBV15 with TRBJ2-1; D is uncertain. The CDR3 has 13 residues. Trimming shortened V by 5 bases and J by 10 bases, and 15 bases separated the two germline ends. The V gene's germline CDR1 is LNHNV and CDR2 YYDKDF (reference sequence). CDR3 region: CATSPPQRIEQFF. The CDR3 bases are TGTGCCACCAGCCCCCCCCAACGAATCGAGCAGTTCTTC.

This chain uses TRBV4-3 with TRBJ1-4; D is unresolved. Germline V gene lookup returns CDR1 LGHNA and CDR2 YSLEER. CDR3 size: 13 residues. Trimming cost V 0 bases and J 13 bases, with 12 bases left between them. CDR3 coding DNA: TGCGCCAGCAGCCAAGACTATAATGGGAGACTGTTTTTT. It encodes CASSQDYNGRLFF.

The chain links TRBV6-4 to TRBJ2-3, with TRBD2 matching over 12 bases. The CDR3 is 16 amino acids. Germline CDR1 and CDR2: MRHNA and SNTAGT. J lost 5 bases, V lost 5 bases, and 8 bases had no gene match. The CDR3 spells CASSRPLAGGVDTQYF. DNA for the CDR3: TGTGCCAGCAGTCGGCCCCTAGCGGGGGGGGTAGATACGCAGTATTTT.

The gene calls are TRBV27 and TRBJ1-3; D unresolved. Germline loops: CDR1 MNHEY, CDR2 SMNVEV (reference sequence). V was pared by 3 bases and J by 2 bases, with 11 bases between. The CDR3 is 15 residues long. The CDR3 sequence is CASSFDGETGNTIYF. DNA for the CDR3: TGTGCCAGCAGTTTCGATGGGGAGACTGGAAACACCATATATTTT.

The V and J genes are TRBV12-3 or TRBV12-4 and TRBJ1-2; D may be TRBD1 (5 bases). V was clipped by 2 bases and J by 8 bases, with 12 bases between them. The CDR3 runs 13 residues. In DNA, the CDR3 is TGTGCCAGCAGTTTAAGGGAACGGGGCGGCTACACCTTC. Its translation is CASSLRERGGYTF.

V and J are TRBV15 and TRBJ2-7; 9 bases map to TRBD2. The CDR3 length is 19 residues. The V segment lost 0 bases and the J segment 4 bases; nucleotides outside the gene matches: 16. Germline V gives CDR1 LNHNV, CDR2 YYDKDF (reference sequence). The CDR3 loop is CATSRDRRAGGLGRYEQYF. In nucleotides, the CDR3 is TGTGCCACCAGCAGAGATCGACGCGCGGGGGGGCTAGGGCGATACGAGCAGTACTTC.

This rearrangement joins TRBV10-3 to TRBJ1-1; D may be TRBD1 (6 bases). The CDR3 spans 14 residues. With 0 bases removed from V and 6 bases from J, the gap between germline ends came to 11 bases. In germline, CDR1 is ENHRY, CDR2 SYGVKD. The CDR3 sequence: CAISESQGRAEAFF. The DNA of the CDR3 is TGTGCCATCAGTGAGTCGCAGGGGCGGGCTGAAGCTTTCTTT.

This chain joins TRBV18 and TRBJ2-1; D may be TRBD1 (5 bases). V was pared by 3 bases and J by 7 bases, with 7 bases between. The CDR3 loop spans 12 amino acids. Looked up from germline, CDR1 is KGHSH and CDR2 is LQKENI. The CDR3 bases are TGTGCCAGCTCACCTTCAGGGAATGAGCAGTTCTTC. Translated: CASSPSGNEQFF.

The chain uses TRBV6-5 and TRBJ1-2, with TRBD1 identical over 8 bases. The CDR3 loop spans 14 amino acids. V shed 7 bases, J shed 8 bases, and the junction held 12 bases outside the gene matches. The germline V gene has CDR1 MNHEY and CDR2 SVGAGI. The CDR3 DNA reads TGTGCCAGCAAAACCCAAACCGGACAGGGCGGCTACACCTTC. It yields the protein CASKTQTGQGGYTF.

This chain uses TRBV7-9 with TRBJ2-1; D possibly uses TRBD1 or TRBD2 (6 bases each). Trimming took 2 bases from V and 9 from J, leaving 20 bases between them. The CDR3 length is 16 residues. CDR1 SEHNR and CDR2 FQNEAQ come from the germline V gene (reference sequence). CDR3 residues: CASSLTSWGARGEQFF. DNA of the CDR3: TGTGCCAGCAGCTTAACCAGTTGGGGGGCGCGGGGTGAGCAGTTCTTC. The full variable domain, its missing parts supplied by reference TRBV7-9 and TRBJ2-1, is DTGVSQNPRHKITKRGQNVTFRCDPISEHNRLYWYRQTLGQGPEFLTYFQNEAQLEKSRLLSDRFSAERPKGSFSTLEIQRTEQGDSAMYLCASSLTSWGARGEQFFGPGTRLTVL.

This chain uses TRBV12-5 with TRBJ1-6, with D possibly being TRBD1 (6 bases). Looked up from germline, CDR1 is LGHNT and CDR2 is FRNRAP. Deletions cut 0 bases from V and 5 bases from J, with 17 bases between. The CDR3 runs 18 residues. CDR3 sequence (DNA): TGTGCTAGTGGTTTGGTACTCACGGGGGGCTTAGATAATTCACCCCTCCACTTT. Its protein product is CASGLVLTGGLDNSPLHF.

The V gene is TRBV7-2, the J gene TRBJ1-1, with 7 nucleotides matching TRBD1. This CDR3 is built from 15 residues. Germline lookup yields CDR1 SGHTA and CDR2 FQGNSA. V shed 6 bases, J shed 5 bases, and the junction held 12 bases outside the gene matches. The CDR3 DNA is TGTGCCAGCAGTTATACCGGGACAGCTGGAACTGAAGCTTTCTTT. As protein: CASSYTGTAGTEAFF.

This clone has a single count. This chain links TRBV7-9 with TRBJ1-1, with D hard to call. The V gene lost 1 base and the J gene lost 0 bases, with 12 bases spanning the gap. Germline V gene sequence: CDR1 SEHNR, CDR2 FQNEAQ (reference sequence). This CDR3 is 16 amino acids long. CDR3 amino acids: CASSLGAGRMNTEAFF. As DNA, the CDR3 is TGTGCCAGCAGCTTAGGGGCAGGCCGAATGAACACTGAAGCTTTCTTT. Full variable domain (outside the CDR3, taken from reference TRBV7-9 and TRBJ1-1): DTGVSQNPRHKITKRGQNVTFRCDPISEHNRLYWYRQTLGQGPEFLTYFQNEAQLEKSRLLSDRFSAERPKGSFSTLEIQRTEQGDSAMYLCASSLGAGRMNTEAFFGQGTRLTVV.

The chain carries TRBV25-1 and TRBJ1-1; tentatively, D is TRBD1 (5 bases). V was clipped by 6 bases and J by 2 bases, with 16 bases between them. This CDR3 has 15 amino acids. Germline V gene data show CDR1 as MGHDK and CDR2 as SYGVNS. CDR3 sequence reads: CASRPWGGVNTEAFF. The CDR3 DNA sequence: TGTGCCAGCAGACCCTGGGGGGGGGTAAACACTGAAGCTTTCTTT.

V and J are TRBV6-5 and TRBJ2-7; maybe TRBD2 (7 bases). Per the germline V gene, CDR1 is MNHEY and CDR2 is SVGAGI. Trimming pared 7 bases from V and 1 base from J, leaving 14 bases between. The CDR3 is made up of 14 amino acids. CDR3: CASTRRGGSYEQYF. CDR3 DNA sequence: TGTGCCAGCACAAGGAGGGGGGGGTCCTACGAGCAGTACTTC.

V and J are TRBV12-2 and TRBJ2-5; TRBD2, the table's D call, was not compared with the DNA. TRBV12-2 is a listed pseudogene. The CDR3 sequence is 17 residues long. In DNA form, the CDR3 reads TGTGCAAGTCGCCCTAGGGGCGGGGGATCTAATAAAGAGACCCAGTACTTC. Translating it yields CASRPRGGGSNKETQYF.

DNA for the CDR3: TGTGCCAGCAGCCTTGTGACGGCGGGAGGCTACACCTTC. It encodes CASSLVTAGGYTF. The rearrangement joins TRBV2 to TRBJ1-2; D not resolved. The germline CDR1 and CDR2 sequences are SNHLY and FYNNEI. Trimming pared 6 bases from V and 8 bases from J, leaving 16 bases between. This CDR3 is 13 amino acids long.

The rearrangement links TRBV19 to TRBJ2-7; 12 bases align to TRBD2. This CDR3 is 15 amino acids long. Germline CDR1 LNHDA, CDR2 SQIVND (reference sequence). The V and J ends lost 3 bases and 7 bases, in that order; junction bases with no gene match: 7. This chain's CDR3 is CASSILAGGTREQYF. As DNA, the CDR3 is TGTGCCAGTAGTATTCTAGCGGGGGGGACTCGGGAGCAGTACTTC.

This rearrangement joins TRBV7-9 to TRBJ1-2; 10 positions match TRBD1. The junction had 6 bases not matched to a gene; V was cut back by 5 bases and J by 0 bases. From germline, CDR1 is SEHNR and CDR2 FQNEAQ (reference sequence). The CDR3 covers 16 residues. The DNA of the CDR3 is TGTGCCAGCAGCCTGGCCGGGACAGGGGCTAACTATGGCTACACCTTC. It yields the protein CASSLAGTGANYGYTF.

The chain uses TRBV29-1 and TRBJ1-3, with no clear D. The CDR3 extends over 14 amino acids. Germline CDR1 is SQVTM and CDR2 is ANQGSEA. V was cut by 7 bases and J by 4 bases, with 17 bases left in between. Written as DNA, the CDR3 is TGCAGCGCTTCGTCAGGTGCCCAAGGAAACACCATATATTTT. Amino acid sequence: CSASSGAQGNTIYF.

There are a few counts of this clone. J is TRBJ1-5 and V is TRBV10-3; TRBD1 aligns across 11 bases. The germline CDR1 and CDR2 sequences are ENHRY and SYGVKD. The junction had 3 bases not matched to a gene; V was cut back by 4 bases and J by 7 bases. CDR3 length equals 14 residues. CDR3 in DNA: TGTGCCATCAGTGCCCGGACAGGGGGCCAGCCCCAGCATTTT. Encoded protein: CAISARTGGQPQHF.

The chain recombines TRBV12-3 or TRBV12-4 with TRBJ2-1; the D is unclear. V was trimmed by 2 bases and J by 4 bases, leaving 0 bases between them. The CDR3 contains 11 residues. The CDR3 DNA is TGTGCCAGCAGTTTATACAATGAGCAGTTCTTC. It encodes CASSLYNEQFF.

The chain links TRBV6-5 to TRBJ1-1; D remains unclear. Trimming cost V 5 bases and J 1 base, with 8 bases left between them. Per germline, CDR1 MNHEY and CDR2 SVGAGI. The CDR3 extends over 13 amino acids. The CDR3 bases are TGTGCCAGCAGTCTTGGGAGGAACACTGAAGCTTTCTTT. Protein: CASSLGRNTEAFF.

The genes are TRBV3-1 (or the pseudogene TRBV3-2) and TRBJ1-2; D gene uncertain. Trimming removed 1 base from V and 4 bases from J, with 4 bases in between. Per the germline V gene, CDR1 is LGHDT and CDR2 is YNNKEL (reference sequence). The CDR3 has 12 amino acids. The CDR3 sequence: CASSQGIYGYTF. For the CDR3, the DNA is TGTGCCAGCAGCCAAGGGATCTATGGCTACACCTTC.

V gene TRBV9 combines with J gene TRBJ2-7; D is unclear. Germline values: CDR1 SGDLS, CDR2 YYNGEE. V was shortened by 2 bases and J by 3 bases, with 3 bases between the two germline ends. This CDR3 is built from 11 residues. CDR3 in DNA: TGTGCCAGCAGCGTTGTCTACGAGCAGTACTTC. Its translation: CASSVVYEQYF. Drawing the rest from reference TRBV9 and TRBJ2-7, the complete variable domain is DSGVTQTPKHLITATGQRVTLRCSPRSGDLSVYWYQQSLDQGLQFLIQYYNGEERAKGNILERFSAQQFPDLHSELNLSSLELGDSALYFCASSVVYEQYFGPGTRLTVT.